This T cell receptor (beta chain) originates from a study of cytomegalovirus exposure and HLA in healthy donors. Study as a whole: An early data release held tens of millions of unique TCRs from HLA-typed donors.

General study points: There were some public TCRs occurring in many donors, but most TCR sequences were rare. As a later analysis showed, several of the most significant clusters appeared to be linked to common viral pathogens.

The primer mix had 60 Vbeta and 13 Jbeta primers. Measured with immunoSEQ multiplex PCR; TCRdb has only the in-frame clones, and not every one. The sample is made up of around 150,000 clones, and the top ten hold roughly 2% of it. It was healthy bone marrow donors who served as donors. On this clone: Its antigen remains unknown.

The CDR3 is 14 amino acids. V dropped 8 bases and J dropped 13 bases, with 29 bases sitting between them. Germline CDR1 reads SQVTM; CDR2 reads ANQGSEA. This clonotype was sampled from a man younger than 45 in good health and CMV-seronegative. This chain uses TRBV29-1 with TRBJ1-2; a possible D gene is TRBD1 (6 bases). The material sequenced was PBMCs. The CDR3 is CSPRSLGTKSWFTF. CDR3 in DNA: TGCAGCCCGCGTTCCCTCGGGACAAAAAGTTGGTTCACCTTC.